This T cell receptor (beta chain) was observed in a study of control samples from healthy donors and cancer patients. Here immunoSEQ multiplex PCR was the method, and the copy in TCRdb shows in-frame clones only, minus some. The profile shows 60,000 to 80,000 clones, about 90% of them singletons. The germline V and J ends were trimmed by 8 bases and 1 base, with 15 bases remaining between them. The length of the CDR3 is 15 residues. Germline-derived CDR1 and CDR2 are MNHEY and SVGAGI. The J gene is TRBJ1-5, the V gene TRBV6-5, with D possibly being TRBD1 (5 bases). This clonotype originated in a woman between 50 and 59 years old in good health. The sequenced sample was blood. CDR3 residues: CASRLSGQSNQPQHF. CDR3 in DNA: TGTGCCAGCCGCCTCTCGGGGCAAAGCAATCAGCCCCAGCATTTT.